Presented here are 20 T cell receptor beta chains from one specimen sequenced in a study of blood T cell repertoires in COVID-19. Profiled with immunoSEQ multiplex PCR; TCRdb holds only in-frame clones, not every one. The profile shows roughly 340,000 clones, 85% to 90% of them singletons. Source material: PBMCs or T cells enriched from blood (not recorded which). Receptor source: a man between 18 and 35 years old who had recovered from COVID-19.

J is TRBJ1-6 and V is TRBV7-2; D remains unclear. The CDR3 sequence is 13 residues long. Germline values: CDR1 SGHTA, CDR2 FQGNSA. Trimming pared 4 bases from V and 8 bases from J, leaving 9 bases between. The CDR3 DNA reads TGTGCCAGCAGCTCCCACATTGATTCACCCCTCCACTTT. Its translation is CASSSHIDSPLHF.

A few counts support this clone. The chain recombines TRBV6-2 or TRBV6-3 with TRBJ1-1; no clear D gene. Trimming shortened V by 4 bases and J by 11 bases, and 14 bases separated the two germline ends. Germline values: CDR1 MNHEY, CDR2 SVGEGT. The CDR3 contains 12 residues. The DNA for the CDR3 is TGTGCCAGCAGTTCCCACTCCACGGGGGCTTTCTTT. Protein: CASSSHSTGAFF.

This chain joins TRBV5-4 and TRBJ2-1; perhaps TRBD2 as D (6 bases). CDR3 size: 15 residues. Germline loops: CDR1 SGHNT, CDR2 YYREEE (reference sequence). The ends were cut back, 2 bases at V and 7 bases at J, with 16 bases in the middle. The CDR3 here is CASSFRRAPGNEQFF. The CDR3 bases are TGTGCCAGCAGCTTCCGGAGGGCCCCGGGGAATGAGCAGTTCTTC.

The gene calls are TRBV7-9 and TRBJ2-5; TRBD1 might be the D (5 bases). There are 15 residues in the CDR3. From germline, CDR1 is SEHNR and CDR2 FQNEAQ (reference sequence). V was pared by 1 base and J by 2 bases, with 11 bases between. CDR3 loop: CASSLGFGAQETQYF. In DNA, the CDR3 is TGTGCCAGCAGCTTAGGGTTTGGGGCACAAGAGACCCAGTACTTC. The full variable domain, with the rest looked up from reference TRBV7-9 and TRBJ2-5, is DTGVSQNPRHKITKRGQNVTFRCDPISEHNRLYWYRQTLGQGPEFLTYFQNEAQLEKSRLLSDRFSAERPKGSFSTLEIQRTEQGDSAMYLCASSLGFGAQETQYFGPGTRLLVL.

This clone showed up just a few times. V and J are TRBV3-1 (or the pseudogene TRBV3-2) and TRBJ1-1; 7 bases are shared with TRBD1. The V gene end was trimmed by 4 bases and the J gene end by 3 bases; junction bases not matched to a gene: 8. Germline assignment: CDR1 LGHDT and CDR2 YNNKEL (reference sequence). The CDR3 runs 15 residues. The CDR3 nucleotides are TGTGCCAGCAGCCCGCGGACAGGTGGGGACACTGAAGCTTTCTTT. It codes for CASSPRTGGDTEAFF.

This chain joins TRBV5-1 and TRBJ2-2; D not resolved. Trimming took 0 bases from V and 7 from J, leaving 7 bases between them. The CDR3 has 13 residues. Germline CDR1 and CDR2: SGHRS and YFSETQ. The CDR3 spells CASSLAVSGELFF. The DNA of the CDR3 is TGCGCCAGCAGCTTGGCCGTTAGCGGGGAGCTGTTTTTT. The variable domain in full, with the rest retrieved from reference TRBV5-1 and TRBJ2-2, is KAGVTQTPRYLIKTRGQQVTLSCSPISGHRSVSWYQQTPGQGLQFLFEYFSETQRNKGNFPGRFSGRQFSNSRSEMNVSTLELGDSALYLCASSLAVSGELFFGEGSRLTVL.

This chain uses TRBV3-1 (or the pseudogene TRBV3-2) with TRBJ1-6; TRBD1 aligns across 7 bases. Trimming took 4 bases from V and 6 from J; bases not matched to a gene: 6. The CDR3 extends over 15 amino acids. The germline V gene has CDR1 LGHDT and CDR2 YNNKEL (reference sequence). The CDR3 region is CASSPGGPPNSPLHF. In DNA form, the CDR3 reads TGTGCCAGCAGCCCAGGGGGTCCTCCTAATTCACCCCTCCACTTT.

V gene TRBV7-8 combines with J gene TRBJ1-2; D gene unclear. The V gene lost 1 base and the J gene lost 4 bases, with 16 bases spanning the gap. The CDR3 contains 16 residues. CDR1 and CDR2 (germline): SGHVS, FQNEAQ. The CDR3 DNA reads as TGTGCCAGCAGCTTAGGTGTCAGTGGCGGAGCCTATGGCTACACCTTC. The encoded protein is CASSLGVSGGAYGYTF.

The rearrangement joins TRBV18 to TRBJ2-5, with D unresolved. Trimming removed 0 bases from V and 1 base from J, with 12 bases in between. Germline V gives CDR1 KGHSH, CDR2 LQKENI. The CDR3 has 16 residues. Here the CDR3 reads CASSPPVQATQETQYF. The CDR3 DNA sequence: TGTGCCAGCTCACCACCGGTTCAGGCAACCCAAGAGACCCAGTACTTC.

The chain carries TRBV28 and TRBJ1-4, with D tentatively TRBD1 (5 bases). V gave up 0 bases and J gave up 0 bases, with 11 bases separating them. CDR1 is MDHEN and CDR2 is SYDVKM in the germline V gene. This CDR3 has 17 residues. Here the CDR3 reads CASSLWSTGPTNEKLFF. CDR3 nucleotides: TGTGCCAGCAGTTTATGGTCTACAGGCCCAACTAATGAAAAACTGTTTTTT.

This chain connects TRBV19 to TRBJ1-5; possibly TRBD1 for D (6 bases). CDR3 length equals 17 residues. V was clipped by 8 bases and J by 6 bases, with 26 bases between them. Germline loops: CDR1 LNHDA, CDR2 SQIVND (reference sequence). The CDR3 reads CASSGRSGRRGSQPQHF. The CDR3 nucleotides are TGTGCCAGTTCGGGGCGCAGCGGGAGGAGGGGGAGTCAGCCCCAGCATTTT.

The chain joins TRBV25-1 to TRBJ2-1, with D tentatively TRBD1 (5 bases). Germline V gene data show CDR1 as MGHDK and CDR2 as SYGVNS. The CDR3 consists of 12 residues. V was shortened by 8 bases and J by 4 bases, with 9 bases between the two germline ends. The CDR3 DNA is TGTGCCAGCTGGGGCGGATACAATGAGCAGTTCTTC. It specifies CASWGGYNEQFF.

In DNA form, the CDR3 reads TGTGCCACCAGTGATTCTGATAGCGGGAGGGGAGAGACCCAGTACTTC. This translates into CATSDSDSGRGETQYF. The V call is TRBV24-1, the J call TRBJ2-5; TRBD2 matches at 11 bases. The ends lost 2 bases at V and 4 bases at J; junction bases unmatched: 5. The CDR3 totals 16 residues. Germline CDR1 and CDR2: KGHDR and SFDVKD.

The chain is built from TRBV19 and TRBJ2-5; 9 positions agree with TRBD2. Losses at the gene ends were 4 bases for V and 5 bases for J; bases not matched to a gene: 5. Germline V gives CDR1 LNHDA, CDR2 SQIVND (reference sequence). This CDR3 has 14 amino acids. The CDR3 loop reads CASSSGGARETQYF. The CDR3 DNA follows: TGTGCCAGTAGTAGCGGGGGGGCTCGGGAGACCCAGTACTTC.

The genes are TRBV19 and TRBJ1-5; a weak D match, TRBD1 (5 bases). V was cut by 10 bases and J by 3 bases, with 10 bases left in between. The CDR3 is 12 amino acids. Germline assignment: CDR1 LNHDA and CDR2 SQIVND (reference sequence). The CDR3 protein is CATKGDNQPQHF. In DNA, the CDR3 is TGTGCCACGAAAGGGGACAATCAGCCCCAGCATTTT. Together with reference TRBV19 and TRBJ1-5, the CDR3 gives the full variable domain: DGGITQSPKYLFRKEGQNVTLSCEQNLNHDAMYWYRQDPGQGLRLIYYSQIVNDFQKGDIAEGYSVSREKKESFPLTVTSAQKNPTAFYLCATKGDNQPQHFGDGTRLSIL.

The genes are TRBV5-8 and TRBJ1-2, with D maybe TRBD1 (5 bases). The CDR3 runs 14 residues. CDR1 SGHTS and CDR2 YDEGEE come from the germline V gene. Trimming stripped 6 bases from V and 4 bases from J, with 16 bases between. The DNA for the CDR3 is TGTGCCAGCACCCTAACGGGGGATATCTATGGCTACACCTTC. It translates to CASTLTGDIYGYTF.

The CDR3 coding sequence is TGTGCCATCTCCCCTAGCGGCCCCAGGGGCTACACCTTC. As protein: CAISPSGPRGYTF. V usage is TRBV6-5 and J usage is TRBJ1-2; D gene ambiguous. Trimming left V 10 bases short and J 8 bases short, with 20 bases between. CDR3 length: 13 residues. Per germline, CDR1 MNHEY and CDR2 SVGAGI.

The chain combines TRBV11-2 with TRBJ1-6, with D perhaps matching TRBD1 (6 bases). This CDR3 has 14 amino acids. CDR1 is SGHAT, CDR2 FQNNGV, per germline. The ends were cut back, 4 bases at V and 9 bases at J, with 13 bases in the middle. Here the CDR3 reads CASSSRGYGSPLHF. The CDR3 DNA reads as TGTGCCAGCAGCTCCAGGGGATATGGTTCACCCCTCCACTTT.

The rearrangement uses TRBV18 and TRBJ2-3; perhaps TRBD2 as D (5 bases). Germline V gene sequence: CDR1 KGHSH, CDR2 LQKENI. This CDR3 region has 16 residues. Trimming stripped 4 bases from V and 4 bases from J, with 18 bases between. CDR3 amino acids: CASSQGLASGSDTQYF. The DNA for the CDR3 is TGTGCCAGCTCACAAGGGCTAGCCAGCGGATCAGATACGCAGTATTTT.

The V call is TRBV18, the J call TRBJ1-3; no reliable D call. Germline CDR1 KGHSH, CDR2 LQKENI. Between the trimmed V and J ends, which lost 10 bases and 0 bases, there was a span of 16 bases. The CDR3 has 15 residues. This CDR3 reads CATSPGQLSGNTIYF. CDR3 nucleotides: TGTGCCACCAGCCCTGGGCAGCTCTCTGGAAACACCATATATTTT. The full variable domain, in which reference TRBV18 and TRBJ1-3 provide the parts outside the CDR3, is NAGVMQNPRHLVRRRGQEARLRCSPMKGHSHVYWYRQLPEEGLKFMVYLQKENIIDESGMPKERFSAEFPKEGPSILRIQQVVRGDSAAYFCATSPGQLSGNTIYFGEGSWLTVV.